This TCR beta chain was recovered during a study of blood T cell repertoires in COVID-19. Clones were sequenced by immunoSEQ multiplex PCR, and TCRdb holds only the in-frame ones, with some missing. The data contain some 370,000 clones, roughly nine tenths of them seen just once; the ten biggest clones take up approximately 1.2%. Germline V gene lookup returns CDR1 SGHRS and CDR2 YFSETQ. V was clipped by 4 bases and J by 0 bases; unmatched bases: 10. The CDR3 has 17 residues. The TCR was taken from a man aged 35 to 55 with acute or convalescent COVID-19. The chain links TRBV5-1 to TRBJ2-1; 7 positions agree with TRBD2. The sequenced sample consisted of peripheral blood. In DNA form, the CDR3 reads TGCGCCAGCAGCATTAGCTCTAGCGGTTACTCCTACAATGAGCAGTTCTTC. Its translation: CASSISSSGYSYNEQFF.